What follows is one TCR beta chain and its context. The antigen remains unidentified. The CDR3 is 15 amino acids. V dropped 1 base and J dropped 1 base, with 10 bases sitting between them. Germline CDR1 is SEHNR and CDR2 is FQNEAQ (reference sequence). The data derive from a study of beta chain features in type 1 diabetes. Study-level findings and limits: In every one of the four CD4+ subsets, TCRB CDR3s were moderately but significantly shorter in Type 1 diabetes patients.

Averaging approximately 0.11 L, one heparinised blood draw was given by each donor. Expressed TCRB transcripts were sequenced because the entire RNA isolate underwent reverse transcription. Mean read depth for naive, central memory and regulatory T cell samples was about 3.6 million reads. Clones were sequenced by immunoSEQ multiplex PCR, and TCRdb holds only the in-frame ones, with some missing. The table lists more than 250,000 clones, roughly a quarter of them singletons, with roughly 0.011% in the top ten. The V call is TRBV7-9, the J call TRBJ2-5; D gene unclear. The sequence was obtained from a woman in her twenties or thirties with type 1 diabetes. Sequenced input: naive CD4+ T cells from blood. CDR3 in DNA: TGTGCCAGCAGCTTAGTCTCGTCCGGCCAAGAGACCCAGTACTTC. Translated, it gives CASSLVSSGQETQYF.